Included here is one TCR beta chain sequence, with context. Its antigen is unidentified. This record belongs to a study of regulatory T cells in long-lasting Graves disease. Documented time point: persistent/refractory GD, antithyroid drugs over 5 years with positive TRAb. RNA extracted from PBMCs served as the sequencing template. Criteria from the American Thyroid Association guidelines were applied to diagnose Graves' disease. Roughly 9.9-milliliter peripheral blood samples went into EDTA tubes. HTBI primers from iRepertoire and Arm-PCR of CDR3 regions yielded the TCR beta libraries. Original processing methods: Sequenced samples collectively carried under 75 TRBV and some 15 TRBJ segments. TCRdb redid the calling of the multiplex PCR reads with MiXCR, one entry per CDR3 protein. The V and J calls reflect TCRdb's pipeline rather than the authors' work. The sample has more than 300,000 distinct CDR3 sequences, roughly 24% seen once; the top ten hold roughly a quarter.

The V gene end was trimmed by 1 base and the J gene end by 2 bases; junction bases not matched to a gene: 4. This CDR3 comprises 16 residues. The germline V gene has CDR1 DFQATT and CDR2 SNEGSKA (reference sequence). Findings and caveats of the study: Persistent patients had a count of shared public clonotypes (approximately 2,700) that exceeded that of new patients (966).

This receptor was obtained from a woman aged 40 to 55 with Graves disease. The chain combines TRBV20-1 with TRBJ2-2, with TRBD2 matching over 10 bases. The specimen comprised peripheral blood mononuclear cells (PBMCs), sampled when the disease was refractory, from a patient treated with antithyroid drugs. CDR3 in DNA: TGCAGTGCTAGAGTGAGGACTAGCGGTAACACCGGGGAGCTGTTTTTT. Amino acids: CSARVRTSGNTGELFF.